This entry features one T cell receptor beta chain sequence. Its antigen is undetermined. These data originate in a study of yellow fever vaccine responses in identical twins. Findings and limits, study-wide: Among the twins, the vaccine T cell response reportedly seemed partly convergent and partly personalized.

TCRdb fed the RT-PCR reads into MiXCR, producing one record per CDR3 protein. The sample has roughly 18,000 distinct CDR3 sequences; about 56% are singletons. The CDR3 runs to 16 residues. J was trimmed by 4 bases and V by 1 base; bases with no gene match: 7. Germline CDR1 is SGHVS and CDR2 is FNYEAQ. The genes are TRBV7-6 and TRBJ2-7; 10 bases line up with TRBD2. The TCR comes from a woman between 18 and 29 years old who received the yellow fever vaccine. Here the sequenced sample was T cells from blood (PBMCs), unsorted or a sorted subset (not recorded which), taken before or after yellow fever vaccination (not recorded which). CDR3 nucleotides: TGTGCCAGCAGCTTAGGGCTAGCGGGAGAGGTATACGAGCAGTACTTC. Translating it yields CASSLGLAGEVYEQYF.